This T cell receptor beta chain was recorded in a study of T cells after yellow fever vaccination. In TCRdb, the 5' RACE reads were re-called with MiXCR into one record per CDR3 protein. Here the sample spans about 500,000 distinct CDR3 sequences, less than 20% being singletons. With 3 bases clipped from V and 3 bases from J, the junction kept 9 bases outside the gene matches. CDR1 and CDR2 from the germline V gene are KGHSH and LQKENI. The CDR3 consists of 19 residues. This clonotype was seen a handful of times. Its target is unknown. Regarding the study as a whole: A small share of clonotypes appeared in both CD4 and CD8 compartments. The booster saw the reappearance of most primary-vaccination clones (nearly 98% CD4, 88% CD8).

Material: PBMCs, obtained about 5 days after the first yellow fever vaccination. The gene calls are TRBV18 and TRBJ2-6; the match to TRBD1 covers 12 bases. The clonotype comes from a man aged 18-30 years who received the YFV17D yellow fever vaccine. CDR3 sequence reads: CASSPVTGTGGGGANVLTF. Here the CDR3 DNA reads TGTGCCAGCTCACCTGTTACCGGGACAGGGGGCGGTGGGGCCAACGTCCTGACTTTC.